Listed below are T cell receptor beta chains from one sample, sequenced in a study of tumor and adjacent non-tumor tissue in lung cancer. Via MiXCR, TCRdb re-called the multiplex PCR reads, giving one row per CDR3 protein. Among around 200,000 distinct CDR3 sequences listed, around 70% were seen once. The sequencing sample was made of lung tumor tissue. The receptors shown here come from a man in his sixties with non-small cell lung cancer. Both conserved end residues are part of each CDR3. Fields, in order: J gene, D gene, clone size, V gene, CDR3 protein, CDR3 DNA. D genes are given only for firm matches. Not every row has a clone size; where given, it reads once, few, many or a size class.

TRBJ2-3	TRBD2	NA	TRBV12-3/TRBV12-4	CASSFRLAAPGDTQYF	TGTGCCAGCAGTTTTCGGCTAGCGGCGCCGGGAGATACGCAGTATTTT
TRBJ2-3	TRBD1	NA	TRBV20-1	CSARDLPDRGPDRQYF	TGCAGTGCTAGAGATTTGCCCGATAGGGGGCCAGATAGGCAGTATTTT
TRBJ2-7	NA	NA	TRBV20-1	CSAGDGSRLSYEQYF	TGCAGTGCTGGGGACGGGTCCCGTCTCTCCTACGAGCAGTACTTC
TRBJ2-7	NA	NA	TRBV11-2	CASSLQGWDGDQYF	TGTGCCAGCAGCTTACAGGGTTGGGACGGCGATCAGTACTTC
TRBJ2-7	NA	NA	TRBV28	CASSPRGPPYEQYF	TGTGCCAGCAGTCCTAGGGGCCCCCCCTACGAGCAGTACTTC
TRBJ2-3	NA	NA	TRBV11-3	CVSSPRVTDTQYF	TGTGTCAGCAGCCCTCGTGTCACAGATACGCAGTATTTT
TRBJ2-1	NA	few	TRBV29-1	CSVVGGYDSYNEQFF	TGCAGCGTTGTAGGAGGTTATGACAGCTACAATGAGCAGTTCTTC
TRBJ1-1	NA	medium-sized	TRBV11-3	CASSLDPGGEAFF	TGTGCCAGCAGCTTAGATCCAGGTGGGGAAGCTTTCTTT
TRBJ2-2	NA	NA	TRBV29-1	CSAQTATGKLCF	TGCAGCGCTCAGACTGCCACCGGGAAGCTGTGTTTT
TRBJ2-1	NA	NA	TRBV6-2/TRBV6-3	CASSSQGSSSYNEQFF	TGTGCCAGCAGCTCGCAGGGTTCGAGCTCCTACAATGAGCAGTTCTTC
TRBJ2-7	NA	few	TRBV12-3/TRBV12-4	CASTPQAGGEGEQYF	TGTGCCAGCACTCCTCAGGCAGGAGGGGAAGGCGAGCAGTACTTC
TRBJ2-2	NA	few	TRBV4-1	CASSSRGAYTGELFF	TGCGCCAGCAGCAGCAGGGGGGCCTATACCGGGGAGCTGTTTTTT
TRBJ2-7	NA	NA	TRBV7-2	CASSSIPYEQYF	TGTGCCAGCAGTTCCATACCTTACGAGCAGTACTTC
TRBJ1-1	NA	NA	TRBV11-2	CASRMGQAGTNTEAFF	TGTGCCAGCAGGATGGGCCAAGCAGGCACGAACACTGAAGCTTTCTTT
TRBJ2-5	NA	NA	TRBV20-1	CSARGPGAQETQYF	TGCAGTGCTAGAGGGCCAGGAGCCCAAGAGACCCAGTACTTC
TRBJ2-7	NA	NA	TRBV6-2/TRBV6-3	CASSSPRNPSYQQYF	TGTGCCAGCAGTTCTCCTAGAAACCCCTCCTACCAGCAGTACTTC
TRBJ1-4	NA	NA	TRBV20-1	CSASMTAGGEELFF	TGCAGTGCTAGTATGACCGCTGGAGGGGAAGAACTGTTTTTT
TRBJ2-1	NA	NA	TRBV12-3/TRBV12-4	CASKEGLVPAEQFF	TGTGCCAGCAAAGAGGGGCTAGTTCCTGCTGAGCAGTTCTTC
TRBJ2-1	TRBD2	NA	TRBV13	CASSCLAGPNEQFF	TGTGCCAGCAGCTGTTTAGCGGGGCCCAATGAGCAGTTCTTC
TRBJ1-1	NA	NA	TRBV7-9	CASSLEVSVEAFF	TGTGCCAGCAGCTTAGAAGTTTCGGTGGAAGCTTTCTTT
TRBJ2-1	NA	once	TRBV6-2/TRBV6-3	CASGRSARNNEQFF	TGTGCCAGCGGCCGTAGCGCGAGGAACAATGAGCAGTTCTTC
TRBJ1-1	NA	NA	TRBV12-3/TRBV12-4	CASRGRDGNTEAFF	TGTGCCAGCAGGGGCAGGGATGGGAACACTGAAGCTTTCTTT